This entry concerns a single T cell receptor beta chain. Recent acute infections and vaccinations were absent in the healthy HIV-negative adult donors. Adult Caucasians living in Nashville, Tennessee made up all of the donors. The sample comes from a study of shared clonotypes between healthy human individuals. Germline V lookup: CDR1 SGHRS, CDR2 YFSETQ. The ends were cut back, 3 bases at V and 0 bases at J, with 16 bases in the middle. CDR3 length: 16 residues. On sorted subsets, replicate PCRs used 150 to 250 ng DNA, or tens of thousands of T cell genomes. Using immunoSEQ multiplex PCR, the repertoire was profiled, and TCRdb retains in-frame clones only, with some absent. The table lists about a million clones, over 75% of them singletons.

The clonotype comes from a man between 18 and 29 years old in good health. The specimen was memory CD4+ T cells sorted from blood. Described subset: CD45RA-negative fraction. The chain uses TRBV5-1 and TRBJ2-7; tentative D call: TRBD1 (5 bases). DNA of the CDR3: TGCGCCAGCAGCTCCCTTGGGGCCAAATTCTCCTACGAGCAGTACTTC. This gives the protein CASSSLGAKFSYEQYF. Drawing the rest from reference TRBV5-1 and TRBJ2-7, the complete variable domain is KAGVTQTPRYLIKTRGQQVTLSCSPISGHRSVSWYQQTPGQGLQFLFEYFSETQRNKGNFPGRFSGRQFSNSRSEMNVSTLELGDSALYLCASSSLGAKFSYEQYFGPGTRLTVT.